These 22 T cell receptor beta chains originate from one sample sequenced in a study of blood T cell repertoires in COVID-19. The protocol was immunoSEQ multiplex PCR, while the TCRdb copy is restricted to in-frame clones and leaves out a portion. This table holds 200,000 to 250,000 clones, 84% found once. Source material: PBMCs or T cells enriched from blood (not recorded which). The receptors originated from a man aged 55 to 69 who had recovered from COVID-19.

This sequence joins TRBV4-2 and TRBJ2-2; 10 nucleotides agree with TRBD2. The V gene's germline CDR1 is LGHNA and CDR2 YNFKEQ. The CDR3 length is 16 residues. V was clipped by 0 bases and J by 7 bases; unmatched bases: 5. The chain's CDR3 is CASSQESGGASGELFF. The CDR3 nucleotides are TGTGCCAGCAGCCAAGAAAGCGGGGGGGCGAGCGGGGAGCTGTTTTTT.

The chain recombines TRBV7-9 with TRBJ1-1; tentative D call: TRBD1 (6 bases). In germline, CDR1 is SEHNR, CDR2 FQNEAQ (reference sequence). V lost 6 bases to trimming and J lost 2 bases, with 10 bases between them. This CDR3 has 13 residues. The CDR3 region is CASSKQGNTEAFF. The CDR3 coding sequence is TGTGCCAGCAGTAAACAGGGCAACACTGAAGCTTTCTTT.

In this sample, this clone turned up once. The rearrangement uses TRBV4-2 and TRBJ1-1, with 8 positions matching TRBD1. V lost 3 bases and J lost 5; bases outside the gene matches: 14. CDR3 size: 17 residues. Germline-derived CDR1 and CDR2 are LGHNA and YNFKEQ. CDR3 loop: CASSQRTGRGIYTEAFF. Written as DNA, the CDR3 is TGTGCCAGCAGCCAGAGGACAGGGAGGGGAATATATACTGAAGCTTTCTTT.

This rearrangement joins TRBV11-1 to TRBJ2-5, with 8 bases lining up with TRBD1. The CDR3 is made up of 15 amino acids. The V gene's germline CDR1 is SGHAT and CDR2 FQDESV (reference sequence). J lost 5 bases, V lost 5 bases, and 10 bases had no gene match. CDR3 coding DNA: TGTGCCAGCAGCCCAAGACAGGGGCTTATGGAGACCCAGTACTTC. Amino acids: CASSPRQGLMETQYF.

The genes are TRBV3-1 (or the pseudogene TRBV3-2) and TRBJ1-4; TRBD1 might be the D (6 bases). Trimming pared 0 bases from V and 13 bases from J, leaving 12 bases between. CDR3 length: 13 residues. Germline CDR1 and CDR2: LGHDT and YNNKEL (reference sequence). Here the CDR3 reads CASSQEGPDRLFF. The CDR3 DNA is TGTGCCAGCAGCCAAGAAGGTCCGGACAGACTGTTTTTT.

The chain is built from TRBV4-1 and TRBJ2-5; 10 positions match TRBD2. V lost 4 bases to trimming and J lost 0 bases; unmatched junction nucleotides: 8. Germline values: CDR1 MGHRA, CDR2 YSYEKL. The CDR3 is 17 amino acids. CDR3 nucleotide sequence: TGCGCCAGCAGCCCACAGCTTACTAGCGGGGACCAAGAGACCCAGTACTTC. The encoded protein is CASSPQLTSGDQETQYF.

The V call is TRBV25-1, the J call TRBJ2-7; 9 bases align to TRBD1. This CDR3 region has 16 residues. J was trimmed by 1 base and V by 4 bases; bases with no gene match: 8. The germline V gene has CDR1 MGHDK and CDR2 SYGVNS. CDR3 DNA: TGTGCCAGCAGTGGGCCGAGACAGGGGGTTTCCTACGAGCAGTACTTC. This translates into CASSGPRQGVSYEQYF.

The chain carries TRBV25-1 and TRBJ1-2; D gene unclear. The V gene lost 6 bases and the J gene lost 4 bases, with 9 bases spanning the gap. This CDR3 comprises 12 residues. Looked up from germline, CDR1 is MGHDK and CDR2 is SYGVNS. CDR3 amino acids: CASRTEPYGYTF. The CDR3 DNA follows: TGTGCCAGCAGGACGGAGCCCTATGGCTACACCTTC.

V gene TRBV7-9 combines with J gene TRBJ1-1, with TRBD1 as a possible D gene (6 bases). This CDR3 spans 15 amino acids. From germline, CDR1 is SEHNR and CDR2 FQNEAQ (reference sequence). Trimming cost V 5 bases and J 1 base, with 14 bases left between them. In nucleotides, the CDR3 is TGTGCCAGCAGCCCTTGGGAAGGGGGGAACACTGAAGCTTTCTTT. Amino acid sequence: CASSPWEGGNTEAFF.

The V call is TRBV2, the J call TRBJ2-2, with 10 bases that match TRBD2. Trimming cost V 6 bases and J 0 bases; bases outside gene matches: 19. The CDR3 totals 21 residues. Germline V gene lookup returns CDR1 SNHLY and CDR2 FYNNEI. Here the CDR3 DNA reads TGTGCCAGCAGGGAGGGGTGGCAGGGGAGTAGCGGGGGGCCGAACACCGGGGAGCTGTTTTTT. This sequence encodes CASREGWQGSSGGPNTGELFF.

The chain employs TRBV7-9 and TRBJ2-3; 7 nucleotides agree with TRBD1. With 4 bases clipped from V and 4 bases from J, the junction kept 2 bases outside the gene matches. The CDR3 loop spans 13 amino acids. CDR1 and CDR2 (germline): SEHNR, FQNEAQ (reference sequence). The CDR3 protein is CASSSTGSDTQYF. The DNA of the CDR3 is TGTGCCAGCAGCTCGACAGGGTCAGATACGCAGTATTTT.

Remarks on this clone: Because it lacks the conserved phenylalanine or tryptophan at the end, this CDR3 is likely a read error. It is unclear where the CDR3 begins or ends on the DNA, so no DNA is shown, and the CDR3 is as TCRdb lists it. The chain combines TRBV5-1 with TRBJ2-7; the D call TRBD1 from the table was never checked on the DNA. Germline values: CDR1 SGHRS, CDR2 YFSETQ. The CDR3 totals 11 residues, both ends included. CDR3 sequence reads: CASSLVGRARI.

This chain connects TRBV30 to TRBJ1-1; a possible D gene is TRBD1 (5 bases). CDR3 length equals 14 residues. Looked up from germline, CDR1 is GTSNPN and CDR2 is SVGIG (reference sequence). The ends were cut back, 3 bases at V and 1 base at J, with 12 bases in the middle. CDR3 coding DNA: TGTGCCTGGAGGGCCAGGGCCTCGAACACTGAAGCTTTCTTT. This gives the protein CAWRARASNTEAFF.

The chain has TRBV7-9 and TRBJ1-1; D not resolved. Germline CDR1 and CDR2: SEHNR and FQNEAQ (reference sequence). The CDR3 has 13 amino acids. V dropped 2 bases and J dropped 10 bases, with 14 bases sitting between them. The CDR3 sequence: CASSLISGLGAFF. As DNA, the CDR3 is TGTGCCAGCAGCTTAATTTCCGGTCTAGGAGCTTTCTTT. The variable domain in full, with the rest retrieved from reference TRBV7-9 and TRBJ1-1, is DTGVSQNPRHKITKRGQNVTFRCDPISEHNRLYWYRQTLGQGPEFLTYFQNEAQLEKSRLLSDRFSAERPKGSFSTLEIQRTEQGDSAMYLCASSLISGLGAFFGQGTRLTVV.

The rearrangement uses TRBV5-1 and TRBJ2-1; a weak D match, TRBD2 (6 bases). CDR1 SGHRS and CDR2 YFSETQ come from the germline V gene. Trimming removed 4 bases from V and 7 bases from J, with 21 bases in between. CDR3 length: 16 amino acids. The CDR3 loop is CASSPRGEVGYNEQFF. The CDR3 region has the DNA TGCGCCAGCAGCCCTAGAGGGGAGGTCGGGTATAATGAGCAGTTCTTC.

The genes are TRBV5-5 and TRBJ2-3; 10 bases fit TRBD2. The V segment lost 4 bases and the J segment 6 bases; nucleotides outside the gene matches: 5. Germline V gives CDR1 SGHKS, CDR2 YYEKEE (reference sequence). This CDR3 has 14 amino acids. The CDR3 sequence: CASSGTSGADTQYF. The DNA of the CDR3 is TGTGCCAGCAGCGGTACTAGCGGGGCGGATACGCAGTATTTT.

This clone was recorded only once. CDR3 in DNA: TGTGCCAGCAGTTCCCGGGGGACAGGGGAAAAACTGTTTTTT. This translates into CASSSRGTGEKLFF. The chain joins TRBV6-5 to TRBJ1-4; TRBD1 aligns across 9 bases. CDR3 size: 14 residues. The germline gives CDR1 MNHEY, CDR2 SVGAGI. V lost 4 bases to trimming and J lost 8 bases; unmatched junction nucleotides: 5.

CDR3 DNA sequence: TGTGCCAGCAGGAACCGGGACAGGACGGTATTCACTGAAGCTTTCTTT. It yields the protein CASRNRDRTVFTEAFF. V is TRBV21-1 and J is TRBJ1-1; the D call TRBD1 from the table was never checked on the DNA. TRBV21-1 is an annotated pseudogene. The CDR3 length is 16 residues.

The chain has TRBV2 and TRBJ1-2; D possibly corresponds to TRBD1 (6 bases). Germline loops: CDR1 SNHLY, CDR2 FYNNEI. Trimming shortened V by 7 bases and J by 7 bases, and 16 bases separated the two germline ends. The CDR3 has 13 amino acids. CDR3 region: CASIFAPTGGYTF. The CDR3 DNA is TGTGCCAGCATATTCGCCCCGACAGGTGGCTACACCTTC.

This clone occurred a few times. The V and J genes are TRBV6-5 and TRBJ1-1, with TRBD1 identical over 7 bases. The CDR3 length is 14 residues. V gave up 5 bases and J gave up 1 base; unmatched junction bases: 4. Germline CDR1 and CDR2: MNHEY and SVGAGI. CDR3 in amino acids: CASSLDRANTEAFF. DNA for the CDR3: TGTGCCAGCAGTCTCGACAGGGCGAACACTGAAGCTTTCTTT.

This clone showed up just once. The chain recombines TRBV2 with TRBJ2-3; 10 positions agree with TRBD1. CDR1 is SNHLY and CDR2 is FYNNEI in the germline V gene. There are 15 residues in the CDR3. With V trimmed by 3 bases and J by 4 bases, 4 bases remained unmatched. DNA for the CDR3: TGTGCCAGCAGTGAGGACAGGGGGTGGTCAGATACGCAGTATTTT. It translates to CASSEDRGWSDTQYF.

This clone has only one observation. The chain uses TRBV18 and TRBJ1-1, with D maybe TRBD1 (5 bases). The CDR3 extends over 15 amino acids. Between the trimmed V and J ends, which lost 2 bases and 2 bases, there was a span of 12 bases. Germline CDR1 KGHSH, CDR2 LQKENI. CDR3 loop: CASSPTRVGNTEAFF. Here the CDR3 DNA reads TGTGCCAGCTCACCAACCAGGGTCGGCAACACTGAAGCTTTCTTT.